This T cell receptor (beta chain) was sequenced in a study of T-cell memory formation after mild COVID-19. V was trimmed by 5 bases and J by 3 bases, leaving 8 bases between them. The CDR3 runs 12 residues. CDR1 and CDR2 from the germline V gene are SGHRS and YFSETQ. Using its own MiXCR run on the 5' RACE reads, TCRdb lists one record per CDR3 protein. Altogether about 180,000 distinct CDR3 sequences are present, about a fifth being singletons, with the ten largest covering roughly 3.9%. Only a few counts were recorded for this clonotype. Input material: PBMCs or a T cell subset sorted from them (not recorded which). The origin of this receptor is a man between 18 and 29 years old who had mild COVID-19 (a few samples of this study predate the infection). Cell type and time point are not known. The rearrangement joins TRBV5-1 to TRBJ1-1; D not certain. CDR3 DNA: TGCGCCAGCAGACGAGGAGACACTGAAGCTTTCTTT. It translates to CASRRGDTEAFF.